Shown below are 3 T cell receptor beta chains from a single sample sequenced in a study of T-cell memory formation after mild COVID-19. TCRdb re-analysed the 5' RACE reads in MiXCR, keeping a single row per CDR3 protein. This sample carries about 190,000 distinct CDR3 sequences, around 17% of them seen once, and the ten largest clones take 2.4%. The sequencing input was PBMCs or a T cell subset sorted from them (not recorded which). The source is an adult woman who had mild COVID-19 (a few samples of this study predate the infection). Cell type and time point are not known.

V gene TRBV6-6 combines with J gene TRBJ2-2; the D gene is possibly TRBD1 (5 bases). Germline assignment: CDR1 MNHNY and CDR2 SVGAGI (reference sequence). This CDR3 contains 16 residues. The ends were cut back, 0 bases at V and 6 bases at J, with 14 bases in the middle. As DNA, the CDR3 is TGTGCCAGCAGTTACTCTCCAGGGCGATTTTCCGGGGAGCTGTTTTTT. The encoded protein is CASSYSPGRFSGELFF.

The CDR3 DNA reads as TGTGCCAGCAGCTCAGGAGGCGGAGATACGCAGTATTTT. This encodes CASSSGGGDTQYF. The chain links TRBV7-2 to TRBJ2-3, with D perhaps TRBD2 (5 bases). CDR3 size: 13 residues. Germline CDR1 reads SGHTA; CDR2 reads FQGNSA. Between the trimmed V and J ends, which lost 4 bases and 5 bases, there was a span of 10 bases.

This clonotype was seen ten or more times. This rearrangement joins TRBV20-1 to TRBJ2-7; possibly TRBD1 for D (6 bases). The V end was cut by 5 bases, the J end by 0 bases, with 17 bases between. CDR3 length: 15 residues. Germline CDR1 and CDR2: DFQATT and SNEGSKA (reference sequence). CDR3 nucleotides: TGCAGTGCTGGCCCGGACAGCCGTCTCTCCTACGAGCAGTACTTC. This sequence encodes CSAGPDSRLSYEQYF.